The 15 T cell receptor beta chains in this list originate from one sample, sequenced in a study of long-term antiretroviral therapy in people with HIV. The assay, immunoSEQ v3.0, was run at survey level. Here immunoSEQ multiplex PCR was the method, and the copy in TCRdb shows in-frame clones only, minus some. The sample lists tens of thousands of clones; 85% to 95% were seen once. The input for sequencing was unsorted PBMCs, taken 5.3 years after starting antiretroviral therapy. Receptors were obtained from a man aged 50-60 years with HIV.

The chain has TRBV4-2 and TRBJ1-5; D is undetermined. The CDR3 is 13 residues long. Germline V gives CDR1 LGHNA, CDR2 YNFKEQ. The V gene lost 1 base and the J gene lost 3 bases, with 4 bases spanning the gap. Written as DNA, the CDR3 is TGTGCCAGCAGCCAAGTTTCCAATCAGCCCCAGCATTTT. This sequence encodes CASSQVSNQPQHF.

J is TRBJ2-1 and V is TRBV30; either TRBD1 or TRBD2 may supply D (5 bases each). The CDR3 runs 12 residues. The germline V gene has CDR1 GTSNPN and CDR2 SVGIG (reference sequence). V shed 7 bases and J shed 6 bases, with 13 bases lying between them. CDR3 nucleotide sequence: TGTGCCTACTCCCGGGACGTCAATGAGCAGTTCTTC. It translates to CAYSRDVNEQFF.

This clone showed up just once. The chain carries TRBV7-3 and TRBJ2-3, with TRBD1 as a possible D gene (6 bases). CDR1 and CDR2 from the germline V gene are SGHTA and FQGTGA. This CDR3 spans 15 amino acids. V dropped 8 bases and J dropped 2 bases, with 17 bases sitting between them. The DNA of the CDR3 is TGTGCCAGCCGACTGGGACATCTCGCCACAGATACGCAGTATTTT. It is translated as CASRLGHLATDTQYF.

The V call is TRBV5-1, the J call TRBJ2-1; 9 positions agree with TRBD1. Trimming cost V 5 bases and J 5 bases; bases outside gene matches: 5. Germline V gene data show CDR1 as SGHRS and CDR2 as YFSETQ. CDR3 length: 14 residues. The CDR3 loop is CASREGTGNNEQFF. As DNA, the CDR3 is TGCGCCAGCAGAGAGGGGACAGGGAACAATGAGCAGTTCTTC.

A few counts support this clone. The chain recombines TRBV9 with TRBJ2-1; 7 nucleotides agree with TRBD1. After removal of 6 bases from V and 4 bases from J, the junction contained 4 bases not matched to a gene. The CDR3 totals 13 residues. The germline V gene has CDR1 SGDLS and CDR2 YYNGEE. CDR3 amino acids: CASTRDSYNEQFF. The CDR3 nucleotides are TGTGCCAGCACCCGGGACAGTTACAATGAGCAGTTCTTC.

The chain combines TRBV5-1 with TRBJ1-2, with 7 bases aligning to TRBD1. From germline, CDR1 is SGHRS and CDR2 YFSETQ. CDR3 size: 15 residues. V lost 0 bases and J lost 4; bases outside the gene matches: 6. The CDR3 protein is CASSLVGRDSYGYTF. In DNA form, the CDR3 reads TGCGCCAGCAGCTTGGTGGGCAGGGACAGCTATGGCTACACCTTC.

This chain joins TRBV27 and TRBJ2-3, with D possibly TRBD2 on 5 matching bases. V was pared by 7 bases and J by 4 bases, with 24 bases between. Germline CDR1 reads MNHEY; CDR2 reads SMNVEV (reference sequence). The CDR3 is 17 amino acids. CDR3 bases: TGTGCCAGCAAGTCGCGGGTAGCTTCTGGGTGGGCAGATACGCAGTATTTT. Translated: CASKSRVASGWADTQYF.

V usage is TRBV7-9 and J usage is TRBJ2-1, with no clear D. The germline V gene encodes CDR1 SEHNR and CDR2 FQNEAQ (reference sequence). V was pared by 2 bases and J by 7 bases, with 6 bases between. CDR3 length equals 12 residues. CDR3 nucleotides: TGTGCCAGCAGCTTAACGAGGAATGAGCAGTTCTTC. Amino acid sequence: CASSLTRNEQFF.

This sequence joins TRBV5-4 and TRBJ2-3, with 9 bases that match TRBD1. The CDR3 spans 17 residues. Germline V gives CDR1 SGHNT, CDR2 YYREEE (reference sequence). V lost 3 bases and J lost 3; bases outside the gene matches: 11. The CDR3 nucleotides are TGTGCCAGCAGCTCCCTCTTCGGGACAGGGAATACAGATACGCAGTATTTT. It yields the protein CASSSLFGTGNTDTQYF. The whole variable domain, remainder taken from reference TRBV5-4 and TRBJ2-3, is ETGVTQSPTHLIKTRGQQVTLRCSSQSGHNTVSWYQQALGQGPQFIFQYYREEENGRGNFPPRFSGLQFPNYSSELNVNALELDDSALYLCASSSLFGTGNTDTQYFGPGTRLTVL.

The chain links TRBV13 to TRBJ2-3, with D hard to call. V was trimmed by 6 bases and J by 0 bases, leaving 1 base between them. This CDR3 has 11 amino acids. Germline-derived CDR1 and CDR2 are PRHDT and FYEKMQ (reference sequence). CDR3 sequence reads: CASSSTDTQYF. The DNA of the CDR3 is TGTGCCAGCAGTAGCACAGATACGCAGTATTTT.

The V gene is TRBV27, the J gene TRBJ1-1; D may be TRBD1 (6 bases). CDR3 length: 14 residues. V was cut by 6 bases and J by 1 base, with 12 bases left in between. The germline V gene has CDR1 MNHEY and CDR2 SMNVEV (reference sequence). CDR3 nucleotides: TGTGCCAGCAGGGGCCGGGACAAGAACACTGAAGCTTTCTTT. It specifies CASRGRDKNTEAFF.

The chain carries TRBV30 and TRBJ1-2, with D possibly matching TRBD1 (6 bases). The germline CDR1 and CDR2 sequences are GTSNPN and SVGIG (reference sequence). V was clipped by 2 bases and J by 4 bases, with 8 bases between them. This CDR3 has 12 amino acids. As DNA, the CDR3 is TGTGCCTGGAGTAGGACAGTCTATGGCTACACCTTC. This encodes CAWSRTVYGYTF.

The V and J genes are TRBV2 and TRBJ2-7, with a weak D call TRBD2 (6 bases). The CDR3 runs 15 residues. CDR1 is SNHLY and CDR2 is FYNNEI in the germline V gene. Trimming stripped 1 base from V and 4 bases from J, with 14 bases between. CDR3 sequence: CASSEEPRGTYEQYF. The DNA for the CDR3 is TGTGCCAGCAGTGAAGAACCCCGGGGGACGTACGAGCAGTACTTC.

The chain employs TRBV9 and TRBJ2-7, with D maybe TRBD2 (6 bases). V gave up 2 bases and J gave up 1 base, with 13 bases separating them. Germline V CDR1 and CDR2: SGDLS, YYNGEE. CDR3 length equals 15 residues. The CDR3, as DNA: TGTGCCAGCAGCGTCCTCCCGGGGGTATCCTACGAGCAGTACTTC. Residues: CASSVLPGVSYEQYF. The full variable domain, its missing parts supplied by reference TRBV9 and TRBJ2-7, is DSGVTQTPKHLITATGQRVTLRCSPRSGDLSVYWYQQSLDQGLQFLIQYYNGEERAKGNILERFSAQQFPDLHSELNLSSLELGDSALYFCASSVLPGVSYEQYFGPGTRLTVT.

This sequence joins TRBV5-1 and TRBJ2-3; D uncertain. CDR3 length equals 15 residues. CDR1 and CDR2 (germline): SGHRS, YFSETQ. Deletions cut 0 bases from V and 2 bases from J, with 10 bases between. Here the CDR3 reads CASSLGGSPTDTQYF. The CDR3 nucleotides are TGCGCCAGCAGCTTGGGGGGTAGTCCCACAGATACGCAGTATTTT.